These T cell receptor beta chains were read from a single sample in a study of blood T cell repertoires in COVID-19. TCRdb's copy holds only in-frame clones and misses some; the assay was immunoSEQ multiplex PCR. In the table there are roughly 110,000 clones, around 84% of which are singletons. Sequenced material: peripheral blood. These receptors came from a human donor in a cohort sampled during active COVID-19. Each CDR3 is given with its conserved first and last residue. D genes are given only for firm matches. Size values are once, few and many counts, or a class for expanded clones, and some rows have none.

size: NA
D: TRBD2
V: TRBV5-5
J: TRBJ2-5
CDR3: CASSSGVAGGQETQYF
DNA: TGTGCCAGCAGCTCAGGGGTAGCGGGGGGCCAAGAGACCCAGTACTTC

size: NA
D: TRBD1
V: TRBV4-3
J: TRBJ1-2
CDR3: CASSRGQGPSLYGYTF
DNA: TGCGCCAGCAGCCGAGGACAGGGACCATCCCTATATGGCTACACCTTC

size: NA
D: NA
V: TRBV18
J: TRBJ2-1
CDR3: CASSPGLMDEQFF
DNA: TGTGCCAGCTCACCGGGACTCATGGATGAGCAGTTCTTC

size: NA
D: TRBD2
V: TRBV11-2
J: TRBJ2-7
CDR3: CASSLEVAGGLYEQYF
DNA: TGTGCCAGCAGCTTAGAGGTAGCGGGGGGGCTCTACGAGCAGTACTTC

size: NA
D: TRBD2
V: TRBV10-3
J: TRBJ2-3
CDR3: CAISSRGGSTDTQYF
DNA: TGTGCCATCTCCTCTCGGGGGGGGAGCACAGATACGCAGTATTTT

size: NA
D: NA
V: TRBV9
J: TRBJ2-3
CDR3: CASSPGGGDYTDTQYF
DNA: TGTGCCAGCAGCCCAGGAGGGGGGGACTACACAGATACGCAGTATTTT

size: NA
D: TRBD2
V: TRBV6-2/TRBV6-3
J: TRBJ2-1
CDR3: CASSTPSGGAVNEQFF
DNA: TGTGCCAGCAGTACTCCAAGCGGGGGGGCGGTTAATGAGCAGTTCTTC

size: NA
D: NA
V: TRBV28
J: TRBJ2-5
CDR3: CASSSTIETQYF
DNA: TGTGCCAGCAGTTCGACTATTGAGACCCAGTACTTC

size: NA
D: NA
V: TRBV30
J: TRBJ1-2
CDR3: CAWSDTRNYGYTF
DNA: TGTGCCTGGAGCGACACACGTAACTATGGCTACACCTTC

size: once
D: TRBD1
V: TRBV7-6
J: TRBJ2-1
CDR3: CASSFSTGADNEQFF
DNA: TGTGCCAGCAGCTTTTCCACAGGGGCGGACAATGAGCAGTTCTTC

size: NA
D: TRBD2
V: TRBV12-3/TRBV12-4
J: TRBJ2-7
CDR3: CASRTSAGEQYF
DNA: TGTGCCAGCAGGACTAGCGCCGGCGAGCAGTACTTC

size: NA
D: NA
V: TRBV4-2
J: TRBJ2-1
CDR3: CASSQGDPGTVTYNEQFF
DNA: TGTGCCAGCAGCCAAGGCGACCCCGGGACTGTTACCTACAATGAGCAGTTCTTC

size: NA
D: NA
V: TRBV4-3
J: TRBJ1-2
CDR3: CASSQDLGEDNYGYTF
DNA: TGCGCCAGCAGCCAAGATCTGGGGGAGGATAACTATGGCTACACCTTC

size: few
D: NA
V: TRBV7-2
J: TRBJ1-5
CDR3: CASSLFYDQPQHF
DNA: TGTGCCAGCAGCTTATTCTACGATCAGCCCCAGCATTTT

size: NA
D: NA
V: TRBV5-1
J: TRBJ2-2
CDR3: CATEGGGLNTGELFF
DNA: TGCGCCACCGAAGGTGGGGGACTTAACACCGGGGAGCTGTTTTTT

size: once
D: TRBD1
V: TRBV9
J: TRBJ1-4
CDR3: CASSPQGQTNEKLFF
DNA: TGTGCCAGCAGCCCCCAGGGACAGACGAATGAAAAACTGTTTTTT

size: NA
D: TRBD2
V: TRBV7-2
J: TRBJ2-5
CDR3: CASSLSGGAVGTQYF
DNA: TGTGCCAGCAGCTTGAGCGGGGGGGCTGTCGGGACCCAGTACTTC

size: NA
D: TRBD2
V: TRBV15
J: TRBJ2-3
CDR3: CATSTGTSPDTQYF
DNA: TGTGCCACCAGCACCGGGACTAGCCCCGATACGCAGTATTTT

size: NA
D: TRBD1
V: TRBV7-9
J: TRBJ1-6
CDR3: CASSGGQGGNSPLHF
DNA: TGTGCCAGCAGCGGGGGACAGGGGGGAAATTCACCCCTCCACTTT

size: NA
D: TRBD1
V: TRBV5-1
J: TRBJ2-5
CDR3: CASSRDRAEETQYF
DNA: TGCGCCAGCAGCCGAGACAGGGCAGAGGAGACCCAGTACTTC

size: few
D: NA
V: TRBV5-1
J: TRBJ2-3
CDR3: CASSPGQSGTDTQYF
DNA: TGCGCCAGCAGCCCAGGACAGTCTGGTACAGATACGCAGTATTTT

size: once
D: NA
V: TRBV19
J: TRBJ1-4
CDR3: CASSFSGATNEKLFF
DNA: TGTGCCAGTAGTTTCTCAGGTGCAACTAATGAAAAACTGTTTTTT

size: NA
D: TRBD1
V: TRBV25-1
J: TRBJ2-3
CDR3: CASTRTGGTDTQYF
DNA: TGTGCCAGCACCCGGACAGGGGGTACAGATACGCAGTATTTT

size: NA
D: NA
V: TRBV21-1
J: TRBJ2-7
CDR3: CASSKKRAGGPYEQYF
DNA: TGTGCCAGCAGCAAAAAAAGGGCAGGGGGTCCCTACGAGCAGTACTTC

size: few
D: NA
V: TRBV6-1
J: TRBJ1-1
CDR3: CASSDSSAAFF
DNA: TGTGCCAGCAGTGATTCTAGTGCCGCTTTCTTT

size: NA
D: TRBD2
V: TRBV7-2
J: TRBJ2-2
CDR3: CASSRFSGERGELFF
DNA: TGTGCCAGCAGCAGATTTAGCGGGGAAAGGGGGGAGCTGTTTTTT

size: NA
D: NA
V: TRBV5-4
J: TRBJ2-3
CDR3: CASSLARDTQYF
DNA: TGTGCCAGCAGCTTGGCACGGGATACGCAGTATTTT

size: NA
D: TRBD1
V: TRBV6-2/TRBV6-3
J: TRBJ1-1
CDR3: CASSKPGQGYTEAFF
DNA: TGTGCCAGCAGCAAGCCGGGACAGGGTTATACTGAAGCTTTCTTT

size: NA
D: TRBD1
V: TRBV7-9
J: TRBJ1-2
CDR3: CASSLTGVPLGYTF
DNA: TGTGCCAGCAGCTTGACAGGGGTTCCCCTTGGCTACACCTTC

size: NA
D: NA
V: TRBV19
J: TRBJ1-2
CDR3: CASSIDRDKYDGYTF
DNA: TGTGCCAGTAGTATAGATCGGGACAAGTACGATGGCTACACCTTC

size: NA
D: NA
V: TRBV6-6
J: TRBJ2-3
CDR3: CASSPRGTTDTQYF
DNA: TGTGCCAGCAGTCCCCGGGGTACCACAGATACGCAGTATTTT

size: few
D: NA
V: TRBV4-2
J: TRBJ2-7
CDR3: CASSQAESRFGYEQYF
DNA: TGTGCCAGCAGCCAAGCGGAGTCCCGATTTGGTTACGAGCAGTACTTC

size: NA
D: TRBD2
V: TRBV6-4
J: TRBJ2-3
CDR3: CASSDSTSGGTDTQYF
DNA: TGTGCCAGCAGTGACTCGACTAGCGGGGGCACAGATACGCAGTATTTT

size: few
D: NA
V: TRBV7-9
J: TRBJ2-7
CDR3: CASSADNWPYEQYF
DNA: TGTGCCAGCAGCGCGGACAACTGGCCCTACGAGCAGTACTTC

size: NA
D: TRBD2
V: TRBV3-1/TRBV3-2
J: TRBJ2-1
CDR3: CASSQRPLAGGPNEQFF
DNA: TGTGCCAGCAGCCAGAGGCCACTAGCGGGGGGGCCCAATGAGCAGTTCTTC

size: few
D: NA
V: TRBV5-5
J: TRBJ1-1
CDR3: CASSLTGRDTEAFF
DNA: TGTGCCAGCAGCCTTACAGGGCGGGACACTGAAGCTTTCTTT

size: NA
D: TRBD1
V: TRBV2
J: TRBJ2-1
CDR3: CASSSGTGWNEQFF
DNA: TGTGCCAGCAGCTCCGGGACAGGGTGGAATGAGCAGTTCTTC

size: NA
D: NA
V: TRBV19
J: TRBJ1-2
CDR3: CASTRGANYGYTF
DNA: TGTGCCAGTACCAGGGGCGCTAACTATGGCTACACCTTC

size: once
D: TRBD1
V: TRBV29-1
J: TRBJ1-1
CDR3: CSVEGALNTEAFF
DNA: TGCAGCGTGGAGGGGGCTCTGAACACTGAAGCTTTCTTT

size: NA
D: NA
V: TRBV5-1
J: TRBJ2-7
CDR3: CASSLGEARVYEQYF
DNA: TGCGCCAGCAGCTTGGGGGAGGCCAGAGTCTACGAGCAGTACTTC

size: NA
D: NA
V: TRBV7-2
J: TRBJ1-2
CDR3: CASSSSLYGYTF
DNA: TGTGCCAGCAGCTCGTCCCTTTATGGCTACACCTTC

size: NA
D: TRBD1
V: TRBV12-5
J: TRBJ1-5
CDR3: CASGLGPGQAPRGRNQPQHF
DNA: TGTGCTAGTGGTTTGGGCCCGGGACAGGCACCGAGGGGGCGCAATCAGCCCCAGCATTTT

size: NA
D: NA
V: TRBV29-1
J: TRBJ2-3
CDR3: CSVEPGTSTDTQYF
DNA: TGCAGCGTTGAACCTGGGACATCAACAGATACGCAGTATTTT

size: NA
D: NA
V: TRBV6-1
J: TRBJ1-4
CDR3: CASSEFGSSTNEKLFF
DNA: TGTGCCAGCAGTGAATTCGGGAGCTCAACTAATGAAAAACTGTTTTTT

size: few
D: NA
V: TRBV28
J: TRBJ1-5
CDR3: CASSGGTLNQPQHF
DNA: TGTGCCAGCTCCGGGGGGACCCTAAATCAGCCCCAGCATTTT

size: NA
D: TRBD2
V: TRBV19
J: TRBJ2-5
CDR3: CATRRTSGYQETQYF
DNA: TGTGCCACCAGAAGGACTAGCGGGTACCAAGAGACCCAGTACTTC

size: NA
D: TRBD1
V: TRBV28
J: TRBJ2-7
CDR3: CASSLWDRGKEQYF
DNA: TGTGCCAGCAGTTTATGGGACAGGGGGAAAGAGCAGTACTTC

size: NA
D: NA
V: TRBV11-2
J: TRBJ1-5
CDR3: CASSEQGNSNQPQHF
DNA: TGTGCCAGCAGCGAACAGGGTAATAGCAATCAGCCCCAGCATTTT

size: NA
D: TRBD1
V: TRBV5-1
J: TRBJ1-5
CDR3: CASSLGQGDQPQHF
DNA: TGCGCCAGCAGCTTGGGACAGGGCGATCAGCCCCAGCATTTT

size: NA
D: NA
V: TRBV28
J: TRBJ2-1
CDR3: CASSFRGGGFSYNEQFF
DNA: TGTGCCAGCAGTTTCCGCGGCGGGGGCTTTTCCTACAATGAGCAGTTCTTC

size: NA
D: NA
V: TRBV3-1/TRBV3-2
J: TRBJ1-5
CDR3: CASSQDSSGTNQPQHF
DNA: TGTGCCAGCAGCCAAGACTCCTCGGGGACAAATCAGCCCCAGCATTTT